These T cell receptor beta chains were read from a single sample in a study of T cells in Graves' hyperthyroidism and ophthalmopathy. TCRdb reprocessed the multiplex PCR reads via MiXCR and lists one record per CDR3 protein. The table records roughly 250,000 distinct CDR3 sequences, 20% to 25% of them present only once. The sequencing sample was made of blood. The receptors stem from a man between 25 and 39 years old with Graves' ophthalmopathy. The CDR3 runs from the conserved cysteine through the conserved F or W. D genes are given only for firm matches. Clone size is not always given. Where it is, it says once, few, many or a class for expanded clones.

v_gene	j_gene	d_gene	abundance	CDR3nt	CDR3aa
TRBV18	TRBJ1-1	-	many	TGTGCCAGCTCACCATTGGACTCTGAAGCTTTCTTT	CASSPLDSEAFF
TRBV28	TRBJ1-2	-	many	TGTGCCAGCAGCTCCACAGGGTCCAAATTCTATGGCTACACCTTC	CASSSTGSKFYGYTF
TRBV6-1	TRBJ2-3	TRBD2	few	TGTGCCAGCAGATATAGCGGGAGTCCCACAGATACGCAGTATTTT	CASRYSGSPTDTQYF
TRBV2	TRBJ2-3	-	many	TGTGCCAGCAGTGGGGAGGACCGGACACCCCGGGATACGCAGTATTTT	CASSGEDRTPRDTQYF
TRBV29-1	TRBJ2-3	-	many	TGCAGCGTACGTCGGTCGGGACCCCGAACAGATACGCAGTATTTT	CSVRRSGPRTDTQYF
TRBV7-9	TRBJ1-5	-	few	TGTGCCAGCAGCTCCGAAATGTCCCATCAGCCCCAGCATTTT	CASSSEMSHQPQHF
TRBV5-1	TRBJ2-4	TRBD1	many	TGCGCCAGCAGCCGACAGGGGTCGGGGAACATTCAGTACTTC	CASSRQGSGNIQYF
TRBV27	TRBJ2-1	-	few	TGTGCCAGTCTTGGTAGGCGGGACTCCTACAATGAGCAGTTCTTC	CASLGRRDSYNEQFF
TRBV20-1	TRBJ2-4	-	few	TGCAGTGCTAGGGACGGACTACCTCAGGACATTCAGTACTTC	CSARDGLPQDIQYF
TRBV28	TRBJ2-1	-	many	TGTGCCAGCAGCTGGGACTCCAGGGCCCGGGGGGAGCAGTTCTTC	CASSWDSRARGEQFF
TRBV12-3/TRBV12-4	TRBJ2-1	-	-	TGTGCCAGCAGTTCCACTCGACAGGAGGGAAGCAATGAGCAGTTCTTC	CASSSTRQEGSNEQFF
TRBV3-1	TRBJ2-1	-	few	TGTGCCAGCAGCCTCCCGGGAGAGTGGTACAATGAGCAGTTCTTC	CASSLPGEWYNEQFF
TRBV7-6	TRBJ2-5	-	-	TGTGCCAGCAGCTTTAACTTTCACCAAGAGACCCAGTACTTC	CASSFNFHQETQYF
TRBV11-2	TRBJ2-1	-	many	TGTGCCAGCAGCTTAGATCTTGGAAGGGTTAACAATGAGCAGTTCTTC	CASSLDLGRVNNEQFF
TRBV11-2	TRBJ1-5	TRBD1	few	TGTGCCAGCAGCCCGGACAGGGGTAATCAGCCCCAGCATTTT	CASSPDRGNQPQHF
TRBV7-3	TRBJ2-3	-	few	TGTGCCAGCAGCCCACTGAGGAAGGGAGGAGATACGCAGTATTTT	CASSPLRKGGDTQYF
TRBV5-1	TRBJ2-7	-	few	TGCGCCAGCAGCCCCGTCCGAGGCTCTAGGGACGAGCAGTACTTC	CASSPVRGSRDEQYF
TRBV3-1	TRBJ2-7	TRBD2	-	TGTGCCAGCAGCCAAGCAACTAGCGGCTTCTACGAGCAGTACTTC	CASSQATSGFYEQYF
TRBV12-3/TRBV12-4	TRBJ1-2	-	many	TGTGCCAGCAGTTTGAGAGGGATCGATGGCTACACCTTC	CASSLRGIDGYTF
TRBV24-1	TRBJ2-1	TRBD1	-	TGTGCCACCGGCCCTTCCGGGACAGACAATGAGCAGTTCTTC	CATGPSGTDNEQFF
TRBV19	TRBJ2-4	-	-	TGTGCCAGTAGGGACGCGGGACACCCGTCAGGCAAAAACATTCAGTACTTC	CASRDAGHPSGKNIQYF
TRBV12-3/TRBV12-4	TRBJ1-2	TRBD1	many	TGTGCCAGCAACCGACAGGGGGCAGATGGCTACACCTTC	CASNRQGADGYTF
TRBV5-4	TRBJ1-1	-	-	TGTGCCACCATGGGGCGGTTCCTGAACACTGAAGCTTTCTTT	CATMGRFLNTEAFF
TRBV6-1	TRBJ2-7	TRBD2	many	TGTGCCAGCAGGTATAGCGGGCGAAGCTCCTACGAGCAGTACTTC	CASRYSGRSSYEQYF
TRBV13	TRBJ2-7	-	-	TGTGCCAGCAGCTTAAGGCACGTCTCCTACGAGCAGTACTTC	CASSLRHVSYEQYF
TRBV30	TRBJ1-1	TRBD1	many	TGTGCCGGGACAAAACGACAGGGTTTCGCTGAAGCTTTCTTT	CAGTKRQGFAEAFF
TRBV13	TRBJ2-2	TRBD1	-	TGTGCCAGCAGCTCCATTATCGGACAGGGCACCGGGGAGCTGTTTTTT	CASSSIIGQGTGELFF
TRBV28	TRBJ2-7	TRBD2	-	TGTGCCAGCAGTTTAGTACAGGTTAGACTAGCCGAGCAGTACTTC	CASSLVQVRLAEQYF
TRBV7-6	TRBJ1-1	-	-	TGTGCCAGCACTAGCGGCGGCAGAGCGGAAGGTACTGAAGCTTTCTTT	CASTSGGRAEGTEAFF
TRBV30	TRBJ1-6	-	many	TGTGCTGCCCGAGTTTGGAGTTCACCCCTCCACTTT	CAARVWSSPLHF
TRBV12-3/TRBV12-4	TRBJ2-1	-	-	TGTGCCAGCAGTTTTTGGCGCGGGCACCTGGGATCCAATGAGCAGTTCTTC	CASSFWRGHLGSNEQFF
TRBV12-3/TRBV12-4	TRBJ1-2	-	-	TGTGCCAGCAAGGACGGAAACTATGGCTACACCTTC	CASKDGNYGYTF
TRBV5-1	TRBJ1-2	-	few	TGCGCCAGCAGCTCAACCCCTGGGCAGGAAAAATACTATGGCTACACCTTC	CASSSTPGQEKYYGYTF
TRBV18	TRBJ2-7	-	-	TGTGCCAGCTCGCCAGGACAGAGGTTTGGCGAGCAGTACTTC	CASSPGQRFGEQYF
TRBV30	TRBJ2-5	-	few	TGTGCCTGGAGTGGGGGTAGGGAGACCCAGTACTTC	CAWSGGRETQYF
TRBV27	TRBJ2-7	TRBD1	-	TGTGCCAGCAGTACCGGACAGGAAGAATCCTACGAGCAGTACTTC	CASSTGQEESYEQYF
TRBV24-1	TRBJ2-1	TRBD2	few	TGTGCCACCAGTGATCGGCTAGCGGGGACCACCTCCTACAATGAGCAGTTCTTC	CATSDRLAGTTSYNEQFF
TRBV11-3	TRBJ2-7	-	many	TGTGCCAGCAGCCCGGGTGAGGTGAGCTCCTACGAGCAGTACTTC	CASSPGEVSSYEQYF
TRBV11-2	TRBJ2-3	-	-	TGTGCCAGCAGCTTAGACCATACAGATACGCAGTATTTT	CASSLDHTDTQYF
TRBV28	TRBJ1-2	-	many	TGTGCCATCCCCGAGGGAGTCTATGGCTACACCTTC	CAIPEGVYGYTF
TRBV6-6	TRBJ1-5	-	-	TGTGCCAGCAGTTACGGGGGTCTCAATCAGCCCCAGCATTTT	CASSYGGLNQPQHF
TRBV5-1	TRBJ2-1	TRBD1	many	TGCGCCAGCAGCCCTTGGACAGGGGAGGACAATGAGCAGTTCTTC	CASSPWTGEDNEQFF
TRBV11-2	TRBJ2-5	-	few	TGTGCCAGCAGCCCCCGGGCCTGGCAAGAGACCCAGTACTTC	CASSPRAWQETQYF
TRBV6-1	TRBJ2-4	-	-	TGTGCCAGCAGCGTCGGAGGGTCAGCCAAAAACATTCAGTACTTC	CASSVGGSAKNIQYF
TRBV20-1	TRBJ2-1	TRBD2	-	TGCAGTGCTAGAGCCGTAGCGGGAGCTCTCTACAATGAGCAGTTCTTC	CSARAVAGALYNEQFF
TRBV28	TRBJ2-2	-	-	TGTGCCAGCACCAAATTGGCAGGCCCCACCGGGGAGCTGTTTTTT	CASTKLAGPTGELFF